What follows are 26 T cell receptor beta chains derived from one specimen sequenced in a study of T cells in Graves' hyperthyroidism and ophthalmopathy. There were TCR beta CDR3 regions amplified from RNA transcripts. The TCR CDR3 first-round RT-PCR relied on the HTBI primer set. TCRdb processed the multiplex PCR reads anew with MiXCR; each CDR3 protein has one entry. The sample has 300,000 to 400,000 distinct CDR3 sequences, roughly 21% seen once. The sample consisted of blood. These receptors were obtained from a woman aged 45 to 65 with Graves' hyperthyroidism.

In its sample, this clonotype was seen a few times. The chain joins TRBV6-1 to TRBJ2-5, with D tentatively TRBD1 (6 bases). The germline CDR1 and CDR2 sequences are MNHNS and SASEGT. Trimming cost V 6 bases and J 2 bases, with 13 bases left between them. The CDR3 consists of 14 residues. CDR3 coding DNA: TGTGCCAGCAGACACCATGACAGGCAAGAGACCCAGTACTTC. Amino acid sequence: CASRHHDRQETQYF.

The CDR3 nucleotides are TGCGCCAGCAGTGATAGGGCAGGCAACTCTGGGGCCAACGTCCTGACTTTC. It yields the protein CASSDRAGNSGANVLTF. The J gene is TRBJ2-6, the V gene TRBV10-2; D is ambiguous. The V end was cut by 3 bases, the J end by 0 bases, with 12 bases between. The germline V gene has CDR1 WSHSY and CDR2 SAAADI. The CDR3 is 17 residues long.

This clonotype was found a few times. The chain is built from TRBV14 and TRBJ1-1; D not certain. The V end was cut by 0 bases, the J end by 4 bases, with 12 bases between. The CDR3 runs 15 residues. In germline, CDR1 is SGHDN, CDR2 FVKESK. The CDR3 DNA reads TGTGCCAGCAGCCAAGATTTTTGGGGAGGCACTGAAGCTTTCTTT. Amino acids: CASSQDFWGGTEAFF.

This clonotype came up many times. V gene TRBV11-2 combines with J gene TRBJ2-1; 10 positions match TRBD2. Germline-derived CDR1 and CDR2 are SGHAT and FQNNGV. The length of the CDR3 is 16 residues. V lost 5 bases, J lost 6 bases, and 10 bases stayed unmatched. CDR3 region: CASSTLTGTSVNEQFF. In nucleotides, the CDR3 is TGTGCCAGCAGCACACTAACCGGGACTAGCGTCAATGAGCAGTTCTTC.

The sample holds many counts of this clonotype. V gene TRBV7-9 combines with J gene TRBJ2-7, with D possibly TRBD1 on 6 matching bases. V lost 5 bases, J lost 2 bases, and 16 bases lay in between. The CDR3 runs 15 residues. CDR1 and CDR2 from the germline V gene are SEHNR and FQNEAQ (reference sequence). The CDR3 DNA is TGTGCCAGCAGCCCTACCGGGACAACTCCCTACGAGCAGTACTTC. Translated, it gives CASSPTGTTPYEQYF.

This clonotype was counted ten times or more. This chain connects TRBV28 to TRBJ2-5; TRBD1 matches at 7 bases. V shed 4 bases, J shed 2 bases, and the junction held 7 bases outside the gene matches. The CDR3 is made up of 15 amino acids. Germline V gene lookup returns CDR1 MDHEN and CDR2 SYDVKM. The CDR3 loop is CASSYSPGGQETQYF. The CDR3 DNA is TGTGCCAGCAGTTATAGCCCAGGGGGTCAAGAGACCCAGTACTTC.

This chain links TRBV12-5 with TRBJ1-1; TRBD1 aligns across 9 bases. This CDR3 contains 16 residues. Germline assignment: CDR1 LGHNT and CDR2 FRNRAP. V gave up 3 bases and J gave up 1 base; unmatched junction bases: 6. The CDR3 here is CASGFSTGGANTEAFF. The CDR3 DNA sequence: TGTGCTAGTGGTTTCAGTACAGGGGGCGCGAACACTGAAGCTTTCTTT.

The V call is TRBV7-3, the J call TRBJ2-5; TRBD2 matches 10 bases. V lost 6 bases and J lost 6; bases outside the gene matches: 7. This CDR3 has 14 amino acids. Germline assignment: CDR1 SGHTA and CDR2 FQGTGA. The CDR3 nucleotides are TGTGCCAGCAGGTCTAGCGGGAGTATGAAGACCCAGTACTTC. Residues: CASRSSGSMKTQYF. The full variable domain, completed using reference TRBV7-3 and TRBJ2-5, is GAGVSQTPSNKVTEKGKYVELRCDPISGHTALYWYRQSLGQGPEFLIYFQGTGAADDSGLPNDRFFAVRPEGSVSTLKIQRTERGDSAVYLCASRSSGSMKTQYFGPGTRLLVL.

The J gene is TRBJ1-5, the V gene TRBV11-3; D gene ambiguous. This CDR3 is 14 amino acids long. CDR1 and CDR2 from the germline V gene are SGHNT and YENEEA. The ends were cut back, 3 bases at V and 3 bases at J, with 9 bases in the middle. The CDR3, as DNA: TGTGCCAGCAGCTTGTACAGCCCCAATCAGCCCCAGCATTTT. It yields the protein CASSLYSPNQPQHF. Full variable domain (rest looked up from reference TRBV11-3 and TRBJ1-5): EAGVVQSPRYKIIEKKQPVAFWCNPISGHNTLYWYLQNLGQGPELLIRYENEEAVDDSQLPKDRFSAERLKGVDSTLKIQPAELGDSAVYLCASSLYSPNQPQHFGDGTRLSIL.

At least ten counts were recorded for this clonotype. This rearrangement joins TRBV2 to TRBJ2-1, with D perhaps matching TRBD1 (5 bases). V was clipped by 1 base and J by 2 bases, with 6 bases between them. The CDR3 extends over 14 amino acids. In germline, CDR1 is SNHLY, CDR2 FYNNEI. In DNA, the CDR3 is TGTGCCAGCAGTGAAGGGGGCGCCTACAATGAGCAGTTCTTC. It is translated as CASSEGGAYNEQFF.

The table lists this clonotype with many counts. The gene calls are TRBV11-2 and TRBJ1-1, with 10 nucleotides matching TRBD1. Per the germline V gene, CDR1 is SGHAT and CDR2 is FQNNGV. CDR3 length equals 15 residues. The junction had 7 bases not matched to a gene; V was cut back by 5 bases and J by 4 bases. This CDR3 reads CASSGRDRGGTEAFF. CDR3 bases: TGTGCCAGCAGCGGCCGGGACAGGGGTGGCACTGAAGCTTTCTTT. Full variable domain (rest looked up from reference TRBV11-2 and TRBJ1-1): EAGVAQSPRYKIIEKRQSVAFWCNPISGHATLYWYQQILGQGPKLLIQFQNNGVVDDSQLPKDRFSAERLKGVDSTLKIQPAKLEDSAVYLCASSGRDRGGTEAFFGQGTRLTVV.

This clonotype showed up many times. The chain carries TRBV7-9 and TRBJ2-5; 10 nucleotides match TRBD2. Germline-derived CDR1 and CDR2 are SEHNR and FQNEAQ (reference sequence). The CDR3 runs 17 residues. V lost 2 bases, J lost 4 bases, and 10 bases stayed unmatched. The CDR3 protein is CASSLIRSGGASETQYF. The CDR3 coding sequence is TGTGCCAGCAGCTTAATCCGAAGCGGGGGGGCCTCAGAGACCCAGTACTTC.

This clonotype was found many times. The chain recombines TRBV20-1 with TRBJ2-5; D gene ambiguous. CDR1 DFQATT and CDR2 SNEGSKA come from the germline V gene (reference sequence). V was pared by 1 base and J by 4 bases, with 13 bases between. The CDR3 has 14 residues. CDR3 region: CSARVVGTRETQYF. The CDR3 region has the DNA TGCAGTGCTAGAGTCGTGGGCACGAGAGAGACCCAGTACTTC.

V gene TRBV5-1 combines with J gene TRBJ2-6; D ambiguous. Trimming removed 4 bases from V and 0 bases from J, with 8 bases in between. The germline gives CDR1 SGHRS, CDR2 YFSETQ. CDR3 length equals 15 residues. The CDR3 region is CASSLKNSGANVLTF. DNA for the CDR3: TGCGCCAGCAGCCTAAAAAACTCTGGGGCCAACGTCCTGACTTTC.

This clonotype was seen ten or more times. The chain has TRBV15 and TRBJ1-3, with TRBD1 matching 7 bases. From germline, CDR1 is LNHNV and CDR2 YYDKDF (reference sequence). The CDR3 extends over 16 amino acids. J was trimmed by 2 bases and V by 3 bases; bases with no gene match: 7. Here the CDR3 DNA reads TGTGCCACCAGCAGGACCCTCGACAGGGCTGGAAACACCATATATTTT. Protein: CATSRTLDRAGNTIYF. Complete variable domain (other parts from reference TRBV15 and TRBJ1-3): DAMVIQNPRYQVTQFGKPVTLSCSQTLNHNVMYWYQQKSSQAPKLLFHYYDKDFNNEADTPDNFQSRRPNTSFCFLDIRSPGLGDTAMYLCATSRTLDRAGNTIYFGEGSWLTVV.

The gene calls are TRBV28 and TRBJ1-3, with D uncertain. This CDR3 has 14 residues. Trimming took 2 bases from V and 0 from J, leaving 5 bases between them. Germline lookup yields CDR1 MDHEN and CDR2 SYDVKM. The CDR3 spells CASSLTNSGNTIYF. The CDR3 DNA follows: TGTGCCAGCAGTTTAACCAACTCTGGAAACACCATATATTTT.

This clonotype has just a few counts. The chain recombines TRBV30 with TRBJ1-6; D is undetermined. With 3 bases removed from V and 1 base from J, the gap between germline ends came to 10 bases. CDR3 length equals 15 residues. Germline V gene data show CDR1 as GTSNPN and CDR2 as SVGIG (reference sequence). The CDR3 bases are TGTGCCTGGAGCCGTACCGGGTCCTATAATTCACCCCTCCACTTT. Amino acid sequence: CAWSRTGSYNSPLHF.

This clonotype was counted between two and nine times. This chain connects TRBV6-1 to TRBJ1-4; 10 bases align to TRBD1. This CDR3 has 14 amino acids. The V and J ends lost 4 bases and 5 bases, in that order; junction bases with no gene match: 1. CDR1 is MNHNS, CDR2 SASEGT, per germline. For the CDR3, the DNA is TGTGCCAGCAGTGGGACAGGGGGGAATGAAAAACTGTTTTTT. As protein: CASSGTGGNEKLFF.

The table lists this clonotype with a few counts. The V gene is TRBV6-1, the J gene TRBJ2-1, with a weak D call TRBD2 (6 bases). The germline CDR1 and CDR2 sequences are MNHNS and SASEGT. V dropped 0 bases and J dropped 1 base, with 7 bases sitting between them. This CDR3 is 15 amino acids long. For the CDR3, the DNA is TGTGCCAGCAGTGAAGCGCGGGGTTCCTACAATGAGCAGTTCTTC. Protein product: CASSEARGSYNEQFF.

Remarks on this clonotype: No conserved phenylalanine or tryptophan is present at the end of the CDR3, so a read error is the likely explanation. The gene calls are TRBV12-3 or TRBV12-4 and TRBJ2-7; 10 bases match TRBD1. The junction had 7 bases not matched to a gene; V was cut back by 4 bases and J by 4 bases. This CDR3 has 15 amino acids. CDR3 residues: CASSSRDRGRYEQYL. CDR3 nucleotides: TGTGCCAGCAGTTCCCGGGACAGGGGTCGGTACGAGCAGTACCTC.

V gene TRBV20-1 combines with J gene TRBJ1-6; 7 positions match TRBD1. Germline CDR1 and CDR2: DFQATT and SNEGSKA (reference sequence). This CDR3 comprises 15 residues. V gave up 6 bases and J gave up 4 bases; unmatched junction bases: 9. The CDR3 sequence: CSAGQGGGYNSPLHF. CDR3 DNA sequence: TGCAGTGCCGGCCAGGGGGGTGGGTATAATTCACCCCTCCACTTT.

In this sample, this clonotype turned up many times. V gene TRBV6-2 or TRBV6-3 combines with J gene TRBJ1-2, with 8 bases aligning to TRBD1. With V trimmed by 2 bases and J by 4 bases, 6 bases remained unmatched. Per the germline V gene, CDR1 is MNHEY and CDR2 is SVGEGT. The CDR3 is 15 residues long. The CDR3, as DNA: TGTGCCAGCAGTTACGACCGGACAGGGAGCTATGGCTACACCTTC. It codes for CASSYDRTGSYGYTF.

The chain uses TRBV14 and TRBJ2-3; 7 bases are a match to TRBD2. This CDR3 has 16 residues. The V segment lost 1 base and the J segment 3 bases; nucleotides outside the gene matches: 7. CDR1 and CDR2 from the germline V gene are SGHDN and FVKESK. The CDR3 sequence: CASSQGLGGRTDTQYF. DNA of the CDR3: TGTGCCAGCAGCCAAGGACTGGGAGGGAGGACAGATACGCAGTATTTT. The whole variable domain, filled in from reference TRBV14 and TRBJ2-3, reads EAGVTQFPSHSVIEKGQTVTLRCDPISGHDNLYWYRRVMGKEIKFLLHFVKESKQDESGMPNNRFLAERTGGTYSTLKVQPAELEDSGVYFCASSQGLGGRTDTQYFGPGTRLTVL.

This rearrangement joins TRBV5-1 to TRBJ2-6, with D unresolved. The germline V gene has CDR1 SGHRS and CDR2 YFSETQ. Trimming shortened V by 0 bases and J by 0 bases, and 7 bases separated the two germline ends. This CDR3 is 16 amino acids long. CDR3 sequence reads: CASSLGSLSGANVLTF. The CDR3 bases are TGCGCCAGCAGCTTGGGATCCCTCTCTGGGGCCAACGTCCTGACTTTC.

V usage is TRBV2 and J usage is TRBJ2-7, with 13 bases fitting TRBD2. With 4 bases clipped from V and 4 bases from J, the junction kept 13 bases outside the gene matches. CDR1 is SNHLY, CDR2 FYNNEI, per germline. The CDR3 is 18 amino acids. CDR3 nucleotides: TGTGCCAGCAGTGTGGAGACAGGACTAGCGGGAGACGTTTACGAGCAGTACTTC. It specifies CASSVETGLAGDVYEQYF.

This clonotype has a count of ten or more. J is TRBJ2-1 and V is TRBV6-2 or TRBV6-3; perhaps TRBD2 as D (5 bases). The CDR3 is 12 residues long. The V and J ends lost 3 bases and 5 bases respectively, with 5 bases between them. Germline lookup yields CDR1 MNHEY and CDR2 SVGEGT. The chain's CDR3 is CASSYSDNEQFF. The CDR3 bases are TGTGCCAGCAGTTATAGCGACAATGAGCAGTTCTTC.